Sequencing of this T cell receptor beta chain was carried out in a study of regulatory T cells in long-lasting Graves disease. The time point was: persistent/refractory GD, antithyroid drugs over 5 years with positive TRAb. The TCR library was made from RNA extracted from PBMCs. Staff took 7.5 to 9.5 milliliters of peripheral blood and put it into EDTA tubes. This clonotype was seen a handful of times. CDR3 regions were amplified by Arm-PCR using iRepertoire HTBI primers to build TCR beta libraries. MiXCR, applied by TCRdb to the multiplex PCR reads, yields one record per CDR3 protein. The repertoire holds 400,000 to 500,000 distinct CDR3 sequences, with 20% to 25% as singletons. This CDR3 comprises 16 residues. The V end lost 5 bases, the J end lost 5 bases, and 22 bases lay between the germline ends. Germline CDR1 reads SGHKS; CDR2 reads YYEKEE (reference sequence).

The chain joins TRBV5-5 to TRBJ1-2, with D possibly matching TRBD1 (5 bases). The source was peripheral blood mononuclear cells (PBMCs), collected when the disease was refractory, from a patient treated with antithyroid drugs. The sequence derives from a female donor with Graves disease. The CDR3 loop reads CASSRDGGGSWYGYTF. The CDR3, as DNA: TGTGCCAGCAGTCGGGACGGGGGGGGAAGCTGGTATGGCTACACCTTC.